Below, one T cell receptor (beta chain) is given with its context. This entry belongs to a study of blood T cell repertoires in COVID-19. Study-wide background: From the United States, Italy and Spain came samples of acute and convalescent COVID-19.

Trimming stripped 1 base from V and 8 bases from J, with 8 bases between. The CDR3 runs to 12 residues. Germline V gene sequence: CDR1 SGHVS, CDR2 FQNEAQ. Sequencing was performed with immunoSEQ multiplex PCR; in TCRdb, only in-frame clones are kept and a portion is missing. This table holds 100,000 to 150,000 clones, over 75% found once. This clonotype originated in a man older than 75 with active or convalescent COVID-19. Input material: peripheral blood. The chain recombines TRBV7-8 with TRBJ1-2; D remains unclear. The CDR3 nucleotides read TGTGCCAGCAGCTTAGGGGAGAAGGGCTACACCTTC. Translating it yields CASSLGEKGYTF.